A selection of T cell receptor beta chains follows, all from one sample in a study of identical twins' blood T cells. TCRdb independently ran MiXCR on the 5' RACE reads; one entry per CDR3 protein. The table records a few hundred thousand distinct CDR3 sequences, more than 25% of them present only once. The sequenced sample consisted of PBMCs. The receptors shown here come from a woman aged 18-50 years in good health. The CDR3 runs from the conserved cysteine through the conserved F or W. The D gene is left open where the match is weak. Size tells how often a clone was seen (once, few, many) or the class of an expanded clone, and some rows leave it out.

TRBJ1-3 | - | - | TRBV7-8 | TGTGCCAGCAGCTTACCGGTTGAGACTAGCTCTGGAAACACCATATATTTT | CASSLPVETSSGNTIYF
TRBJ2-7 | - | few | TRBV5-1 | TGCGCCAGCAGCATTGGGGACCCCCCTTACTACGAGCAGTACTTC | CASSIGDPPYYEQYF
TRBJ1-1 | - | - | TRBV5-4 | TGTGCCAGCAGCTTGTTAGCCCAGGTTCTGACTGAAGCTTTCTTT | CASSLLAQVLTEAFF
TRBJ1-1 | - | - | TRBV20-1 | TGCAGTGCTAGTGCCTTACCCAATAGGAACACTGAAGCTTTCTTT | CSASALPNRNTEAFF
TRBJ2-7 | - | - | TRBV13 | TGTGCCAGCAGCTCGGCGACAGGTCAAAGCTCCTACGAGCAGTACTTC | CASSSATGQSSYEQYF
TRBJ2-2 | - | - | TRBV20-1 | TGCAGTGCTAGAGCCCTCGGGCAGGGCGGGGAGCTGTTTTTT | CSARALGQGGELFF
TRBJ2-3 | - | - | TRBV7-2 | TGTGCCAGCAGCGTCAAAGATACGCAGTATTTT | CASSVKDTQYF
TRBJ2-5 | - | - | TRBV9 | TGTGCCAGCAGCGTATTGGGCTATCCCCAAGAGACCCAGTACTTC | CASSVLGYPQETQYF
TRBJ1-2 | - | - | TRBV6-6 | TGTGCCAGCAGTTCGGACGGCTACACCTTC | CASSSDGYTF
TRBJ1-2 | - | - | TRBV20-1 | TGCAGTGCTAGCATGGGGATTGATGGCTACACCTTC | CSASMGIDGYTF
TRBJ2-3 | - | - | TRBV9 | TGTGCCAGCAGCGGAAGGGCCGCCCCCGATACGCAGTATTTT | CASSGRAAPDTQYF
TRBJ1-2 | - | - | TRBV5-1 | TGCGCCAGCAGCTTGGGACTACAGCAACCTTATGGCTGCACCTTC | CASSLGLQQPYGCTF
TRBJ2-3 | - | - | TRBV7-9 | TGTGCCAGCAGCTCCCGTACTACGGGGGACACAGATACGCGGTATTTT | CASSSRTTGDTDTRYF
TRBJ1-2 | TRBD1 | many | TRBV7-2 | TGTGCCAGCAGCTTCGGGACAGCGAGCTATGGCTACACCTTC | CASSFGTASYGYTF
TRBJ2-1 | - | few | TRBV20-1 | TGCAGTGCTAGTCCCGGCGGACTTTGGGTACTTTCCCGCGGTAATGAGCAGTTCTTC | CSASPGGLWVLSRGNEQFF
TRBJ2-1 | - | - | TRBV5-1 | TGCGCCAGCAGCGTACGGGGTACTGGGTTCAATGAGCAGTTCTTC | CASSVRGTGFNEQFF
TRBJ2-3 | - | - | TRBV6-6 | TGTGCCAGCAGTTACTCGAGTGGCAGGATTACAGATACGCAGTATTTT | CASSYSSGRITDTQYF
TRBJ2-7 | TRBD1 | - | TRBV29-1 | TGCAGCGTTGAAGGAGACAGGGCCGACGAGCAGTACTTC | CSVEGDRADEQYF
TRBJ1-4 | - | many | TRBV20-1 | TGCAGTGCCCCGGAATATAATGAAAAACTGTTTTTT | CSAPEYNEKLFF
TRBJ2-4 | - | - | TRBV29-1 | TGCAGCGTTTATGGACCCGAGAACATTCAGTACTTC | CSVYGPENIQYF
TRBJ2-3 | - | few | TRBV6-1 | TGTGCCAGCAGTGAATTTCCCCCAGATACGCAGTATTTT | CASSEFPPDTQYF
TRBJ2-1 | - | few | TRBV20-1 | TGCAGTGCTAGAGCGGACCGAAACAATGAGCAGTTCTTC | CSARADRNNEQFF
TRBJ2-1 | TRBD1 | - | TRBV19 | TGTGCCAGTAGTTCATTACAGGGGTATGAGCAGTTCTTC | CASSSLQGYEQFF
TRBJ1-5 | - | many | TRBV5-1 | TGTGCCAGCAGCTTAGCAGGGAATCAGCCCCAGCATTTT | CASSLAGNQPQHF
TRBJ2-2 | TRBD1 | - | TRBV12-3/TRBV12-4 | TGTGCCAGCAGCGGGACAGGGTCAAACACCGGGGAGCTGTTTTTT | CASSGTGSNTGELFF
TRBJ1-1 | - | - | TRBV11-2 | TGTGCCAGCAGCTTAGTGAACCTAAACACTGAAGCTCTCTTT | CASSLVNLNTEALF
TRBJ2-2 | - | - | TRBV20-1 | TGCGGTGCTAGAGCATCCTACACCGGGGAGCTGTTTTTT | CGARASYTGELFF
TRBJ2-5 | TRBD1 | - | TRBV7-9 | TGTGCCAGCAGCTCTCCTCCCAACGGACAGGATAAAGAGACCCAGTACTTC | CASSSPPNGQDKETQYF
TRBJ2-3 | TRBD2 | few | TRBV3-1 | TGTGCCAGCAGCCGGCGGGGGGGCACAGATACGCAGTATTTT | CASSRRGGTDTQYF
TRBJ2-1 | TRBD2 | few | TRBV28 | TGTGCCAGCAGTCCCCTAGCGGGGTCCTCGAGCAAGCAGTTCTTC | CASSPLAGSSSKQFF
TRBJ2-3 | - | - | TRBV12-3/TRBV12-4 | TGTGCCAGCAGTTGGGGGTTGGCCTCAGATACGCAGTATTTT | CASSWGLASDTQYF
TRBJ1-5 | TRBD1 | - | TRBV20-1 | TGCAGCGCTTGTGACAGGGATAGCAATCAGCCCCAGCATTTT | CSACDRDSNQPQHF
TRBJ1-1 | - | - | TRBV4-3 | TGCGCCAGCAGTCAGCTTCCGACTCTGAACACTGAAGCTTTCTTT | CASSQLPTLNTEAFF
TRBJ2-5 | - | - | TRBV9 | TGTGCCAGCAGCGTAGAGGGTTGGGAGACCCAGTACTTC | CASSVEGWETQYF
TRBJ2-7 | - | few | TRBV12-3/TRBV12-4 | TGTGCCAGCAGTCCCGGGACACATTCCTACGAGCAGTACTTC | CASSPGTHSYEQYF
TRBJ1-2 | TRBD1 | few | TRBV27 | TGTGCCAGCAGTTCCCGGACAGGGGTGGGTGGCTACACCTTC | CASSSRTGVGGYTF
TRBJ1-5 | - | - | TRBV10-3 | TGTGCCACCCACCCCGACAGGTGTAATCAGCCCCAGCATTTT | CATHPDRCNQPQHF
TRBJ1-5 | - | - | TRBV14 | TGTGCCAGCAGCCAGCGAGGGGGTTTTGGCAATCAGCCCCAGCATTTT | CASSQRGGFGNQPQHF
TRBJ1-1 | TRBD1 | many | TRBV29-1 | TGCAGCGTGAGGGGTATGAACACAGGGGTCACTGAAGCTTTCTTT | CSVRGMNTGVTEAFF
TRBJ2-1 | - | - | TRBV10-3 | TGTGCCATCAGGGCGGGGCTCTCCTACAATGAGCAGTTCTTC | CAIRAGLSYNEQFF
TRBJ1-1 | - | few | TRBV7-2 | TGTGCCAGCAGCTTCCAGGCTACCGAAGCTTTCTTT | CASSFQATEAFF
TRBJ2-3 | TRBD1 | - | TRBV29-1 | TGCAGCGCGGACAGGGAGTACACAGATACGCAGTATTTT | CSADREYTDTQYF
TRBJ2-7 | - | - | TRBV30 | TGTGCCTGGAGATCGCCCCCCACCGAGCAGTACTTC | CAWRSPPTEQYF
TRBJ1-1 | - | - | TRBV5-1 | TGCGCCAGCAGCTCCGCTGCCATGAACACTGAAGCTTTCTTT | CASSSAAMNTEAFF
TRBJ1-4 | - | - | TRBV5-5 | TGTGCCAGCAGTCGCACAGGTGAGGGCCTCAGTAATGAAAAACTGTTTTTT | CASSRTGEGLSNEKLFF
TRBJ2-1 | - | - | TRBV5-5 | TGTGCCAGCAGCTTGACAGCATACAATGAGCAGTTCTTC | CASSLTAYNEQFF
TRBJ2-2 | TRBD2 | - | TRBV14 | TGTGCCAGCAGCCGACTAGCGGGGGGATCCGGGGAGCTGTTTTTT | CASSRLAGGSGELFF
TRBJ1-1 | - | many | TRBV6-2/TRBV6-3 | TGTGCCAGCAGTTATGTCCGGTTGGTGGGCACTGAAGCTTTCTTT | CASSYVRLVGTEAFF
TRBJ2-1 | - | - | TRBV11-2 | TGTGCCAGCTCCAGGCGGGAAGATGAGCAGTTCTTC | CASSRREDEQFF
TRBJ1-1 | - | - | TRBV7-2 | TGTACCAGCAGCTTAGGGCAACAGCGTTACACTGAAGCTTTCTTT | CTSSLGQQRYTEAFF
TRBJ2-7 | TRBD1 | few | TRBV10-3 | TGTGCCATCAGTGGACCAAAAGTGAAGGGACAGGTATACTACGAGCAGTACTTC | CAISGPKVKGQVYYEQYF
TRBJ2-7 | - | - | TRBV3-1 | TGTGCCAGCAGCCAAGTTTCGGGACAAAACTACGAGCAGTACTTC | CASSQVSGQNYEQYF
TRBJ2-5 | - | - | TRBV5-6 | TGTGCCAGCAGCGAAGGGACTGGCTCAGCCCAGTACTTC | CASSEGTGSAQYF
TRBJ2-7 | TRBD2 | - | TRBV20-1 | TGCAGTGCTAGAAAGGACGCGGGAGCCCACGAGCAGTACTTC | CSARKDAGAHEQYF
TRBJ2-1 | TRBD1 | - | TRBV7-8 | TGTGCCAGCAGCTTATTATCGGGCACAGGGGGCAATGAGCAGTTCTTC | CASSLLSGTGGNEQFF
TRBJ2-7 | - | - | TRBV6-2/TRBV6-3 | TGTGCCAGCTTGGCGGACCGCTACTTGGTTGAGCAGTACTTC | CASLADRYLVEQYF